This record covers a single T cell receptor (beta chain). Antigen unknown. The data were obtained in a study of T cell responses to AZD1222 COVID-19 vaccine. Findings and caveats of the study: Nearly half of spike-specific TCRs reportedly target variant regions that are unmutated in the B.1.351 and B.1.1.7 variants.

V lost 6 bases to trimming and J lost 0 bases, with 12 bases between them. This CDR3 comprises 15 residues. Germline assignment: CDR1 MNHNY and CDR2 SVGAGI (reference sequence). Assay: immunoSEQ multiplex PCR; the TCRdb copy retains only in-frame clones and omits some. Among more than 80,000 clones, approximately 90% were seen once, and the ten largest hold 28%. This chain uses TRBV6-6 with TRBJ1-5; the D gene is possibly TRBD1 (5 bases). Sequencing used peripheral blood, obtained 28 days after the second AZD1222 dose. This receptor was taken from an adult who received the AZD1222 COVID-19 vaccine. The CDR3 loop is CASSPTEYSNQPQHF. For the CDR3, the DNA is TGTGCCAGCAGCCCGACAGAGTATAGCAATCAGCCCCAGCATTTT.